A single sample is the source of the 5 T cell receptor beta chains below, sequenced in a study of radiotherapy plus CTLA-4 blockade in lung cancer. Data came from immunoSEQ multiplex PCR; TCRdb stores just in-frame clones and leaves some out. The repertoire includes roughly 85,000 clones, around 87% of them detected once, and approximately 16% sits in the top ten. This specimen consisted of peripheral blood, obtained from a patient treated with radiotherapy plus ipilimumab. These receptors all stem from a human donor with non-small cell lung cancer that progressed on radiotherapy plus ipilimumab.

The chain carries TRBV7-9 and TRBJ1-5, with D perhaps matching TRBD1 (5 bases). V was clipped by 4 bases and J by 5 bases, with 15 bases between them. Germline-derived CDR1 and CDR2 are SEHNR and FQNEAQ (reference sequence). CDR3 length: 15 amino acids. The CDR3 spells CASSSTQGGDQPQHF. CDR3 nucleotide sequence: TGTGCCAGCAGCTCAACCCAGGGTGGGGATCAGCCCCAGCATTTT.

The CDR3 sequence is CASSPRGNYNEQFF. The CDR3 DNA reads TGTGCCAGCAGCCCTCGGGGGAACTACAATGAGCAGTTCTTC. V usage is TRBV11-3 and J usage is TRBJ2-1; D perhaps matches TRBD2 (6 bases). Germline V gives CDR1 SGHNT, CDR2 YENEEA. V gave up 5 bases and J gave up 3 bases, with 11 bases separating them. The CDR3 covers 14 residues.

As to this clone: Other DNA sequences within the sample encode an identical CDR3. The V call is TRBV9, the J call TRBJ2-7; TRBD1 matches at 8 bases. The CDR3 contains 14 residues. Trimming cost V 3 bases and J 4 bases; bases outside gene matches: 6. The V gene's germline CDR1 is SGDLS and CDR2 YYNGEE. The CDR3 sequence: CASSAGQGPYEQYF. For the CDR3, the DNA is TGTGCCAGCAGCGCCGGACAGGGACCGTACGAGCAGTACTTC. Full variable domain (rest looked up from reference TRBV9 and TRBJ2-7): DSGVTQTPKHLITATGQRVTLRCSPRSGDLSVYWYQQSLDQGLQFLIQYYNGEERAKGNILERFSAQQFPDLHSELNLSSLELGDSALYFCASSAGQGPYEQYFGPGTRLTVT.

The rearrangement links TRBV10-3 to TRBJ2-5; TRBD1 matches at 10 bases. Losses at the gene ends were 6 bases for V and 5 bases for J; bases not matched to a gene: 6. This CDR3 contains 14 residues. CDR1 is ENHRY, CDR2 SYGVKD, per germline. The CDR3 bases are TGTGCCATCAGCCCGGGACAGGGGACGGAGACCCAGTACTTC. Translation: CAISPGQGTETQYF.

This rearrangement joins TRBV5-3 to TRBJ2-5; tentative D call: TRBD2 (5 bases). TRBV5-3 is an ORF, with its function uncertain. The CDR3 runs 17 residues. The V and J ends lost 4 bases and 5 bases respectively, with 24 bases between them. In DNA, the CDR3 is TGTGCCAGAAGCCCGAATAGGCCCCGGCAAACTAGGGAGACCCAGTACTTC. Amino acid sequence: CARSPNRPRQTRETQYF.